The rows below give T cell receptor beta chains drawn from one sample of a study of blood T cell repertoires in COVID-19. Here immunoSEQ multiplex PCR was the method, and the copy in TCRdb shows in-frame clones only, minus some. Of some 280,000 clones in the sample, about nine tenths were seen once. The sample taken for sequencing was peripheral blood. The receptors originated from a woman aged 55-70 years with acute or convalescent COVID-19. The CDR3 runs from the conserved cysteine through the conserved F or W. The D gene is left open where the match is weak.

d_call	v_call	j_call	cdr3_aa	cdr3_nt
-	TRBV24-1	TRBJ2-7	CATSDSAREASYEQYF	TGTGCCACCAGTGATTCGGCCAGGGAGGCCTCCTACGAGCAGTACTTC
TRBD2	TRBV7-9	TRBJ2-3	CASSLGLAGVSDTQYF	TGTGCCAGCAGCCTAGGACTAGCGGGGGTATCTGATACGCAGTATTTT
TRBD2	TRBV6-6	TRBJ2-5	CASTDTSGRPQETQYF	TGTGCCAGCACCGATACTAGCGGGAGGCCCCAAGAGACCCAGTACTTC
-	TRBV10-3	TRBJ2-5	CAISEGGQETQYF	TGTGCCATCAGTGAGGGGGGGCAAGAGACCCAGTACTTC
-	TRBV28	TRBJ1-5	CASSYGGATATDSNQPQHF	TGTGCCAGCAGTTACGGAGGGGCCACTGCGACAGATAGCAATCAGCCCCAGCATTTT
-	TRBV19	TRBJ1-1	CASSWRGGWNTEAFF	TGTGCCAGTAGTTGGAGGGGCGGGTGGAACACTGAAGCTTTCTTT
-	TRBV7-9	TRBJ2-1	CASRGSSYNEQFF	TGTGCCAGCAGGGGGAGCTCCTACAATGAGCAGTTCTTC
TRBD2	TRBV9	TRBJ2-1	CASSETLAGASSYNEQFF	TGTGCCAGCAGCGAAACTCTAGCGGGGGCCAGCTCCTACAATGAGCAGTTCTTC
TRBD1	TRBV7-2	TRBJ2-7	CASSLVSRGPMSAYEQYF	TGTGCCAGCAGCTTAGTATCCAGGGGGCCTATGTCAGCCTACGAGCAGTACTTC
TRBD1	TRBV20-1	TRBJ1-6	CSASSDRGQEVPLHF	TGCAGTGCTAGTTCGGACAGGGGACAAGAAGTACCCCTCCACTTT
-	TRBV5-6	TRBJ1-5	CASSLGVGGDQGQPQHF	TGTGCCAGCAGCTTGGGGGTAGGAGGGGACCAGGGTCAGCCCCAGCATTTT
TRBD1	TRBV5-1	TRBJ1-1	CASSLVGTGGIGAEAFF	TGCGCCAGCAGCTTGGTAGGGACAGGGGGCATCGGAGCTGAAGCTTTCTTT
TRBD1	TRBV6-2/TRBV6-3	TRBJ2-7	CASSPTAYRGEQYF	TGTGCCAGCAGCCCTACTGCCTACAGGGGCGAGCAGTACTTC